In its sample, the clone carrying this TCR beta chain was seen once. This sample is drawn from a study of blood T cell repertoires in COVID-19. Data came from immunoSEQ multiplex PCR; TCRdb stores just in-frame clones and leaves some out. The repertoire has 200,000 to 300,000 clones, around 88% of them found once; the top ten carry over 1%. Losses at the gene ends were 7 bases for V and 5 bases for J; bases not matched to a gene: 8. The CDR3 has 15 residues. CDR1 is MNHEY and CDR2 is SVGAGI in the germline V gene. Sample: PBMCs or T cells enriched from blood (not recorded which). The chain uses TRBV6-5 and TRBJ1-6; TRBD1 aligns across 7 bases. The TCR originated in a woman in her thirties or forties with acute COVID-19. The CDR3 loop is CASTTQTGNNSPLHF. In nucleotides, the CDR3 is TGTGCCAGCACCACTCAGACAGGGAATAATTCACCCCTCCACTTT.